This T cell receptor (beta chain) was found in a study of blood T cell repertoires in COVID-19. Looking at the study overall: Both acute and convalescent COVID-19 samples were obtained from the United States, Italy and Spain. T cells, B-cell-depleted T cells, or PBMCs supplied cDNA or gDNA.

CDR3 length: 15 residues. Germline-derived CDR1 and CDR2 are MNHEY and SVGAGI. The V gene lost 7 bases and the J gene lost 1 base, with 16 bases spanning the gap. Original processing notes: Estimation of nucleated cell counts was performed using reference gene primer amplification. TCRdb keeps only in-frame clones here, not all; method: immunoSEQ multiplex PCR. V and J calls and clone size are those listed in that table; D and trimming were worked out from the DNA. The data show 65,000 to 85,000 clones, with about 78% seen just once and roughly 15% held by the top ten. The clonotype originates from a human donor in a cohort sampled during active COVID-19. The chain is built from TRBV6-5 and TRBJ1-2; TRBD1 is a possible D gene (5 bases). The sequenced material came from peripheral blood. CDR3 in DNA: TGTGCCAGCAAGGGTGGAGGGGCGATTAACTATGGCTACACCTTC. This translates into CASKGGGAINYGYTF.